One T cell receptor beta chain is described in this entry. Its specificity is unknown. These data are taken from a study of monozygotic twins with inflammatory bowel disease. General study results and limits: Lower sharing of clonotypes with other individuals was seen in IBD patients than in healthy twins. This was most marked in patients showing signs of disease activity. T cell subtypes that differed could not be told apart.

Every TCR library used approximately 3,700 ng of total RNA. TCRdb derives one entry per CDR3 protein from the 5' RACE reads, leaving out DNA. The sample yields about 440,000 distinct CDR3 sequences, of which the top ten take up about 2.6%. Germline CDR1 and CDR2: SGHTA and FQGNSA. The CDR3 runs 16 residues. The chain is built from TRBV7-2 and TRBJ2-7; TCRdb's D gene call, TRBD1, goes unchecked for lack of DNA. The source is a human donor with ulcerative colitis or Crohn's disease, or a healthy co-twin of an affected twin (not recorded which). The source material was blood. CDR3 loop: CASSLGWQGTVYEQYF.